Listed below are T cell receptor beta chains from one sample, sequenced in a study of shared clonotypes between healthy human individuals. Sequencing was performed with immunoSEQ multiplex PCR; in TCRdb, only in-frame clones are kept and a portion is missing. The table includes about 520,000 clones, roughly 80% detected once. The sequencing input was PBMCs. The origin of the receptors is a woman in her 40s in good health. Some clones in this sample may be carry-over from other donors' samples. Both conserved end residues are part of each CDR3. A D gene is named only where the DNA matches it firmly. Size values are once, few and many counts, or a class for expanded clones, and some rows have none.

CDR3 protein: CASSPLQGAPGELFF
CDR3 DNA: TGTGCCAGCAGTCCACTACAGGGGGCTCCCGGGGAGCTGTTTTTT
J gene: TRBJ2-2
clone size: .
CDR3 length: 15
V gene: TRBV7-9
D gene: TRBD1

CDR3 protein: CASSVNRNPYEQYF
CDR3 DNA: TGTGCCAGCAGCGTAAACAGGAATCCCTACGAGCAGTACTTC
J gene: TRBJ2-7
clone size: .
CDR3 length: 14
V gene: TRBV9
D gene: .

CDR3 protein: CASSFGGGTGELFF
CDR3 DNA: TGCGCCAGCAGCTTTGGGGGCGGTACCGGGGAGCTGTTTTTT
J gene: TRBJ2-2
clone size: once
CDR3 length: 14
V gene: TRBV5-1
D gene: .

CDR3 protein: CASSATVNAGVEAFF
CDR3 DNA: TGTGCCAGCAGTGCTACAGTTAATGCGGGCGTAGAAGCTTTCTTT
J gene: TRBJ1-1
clone size: few
CDR3 length: 15
V gene: TRBV9
D gene: .

CDR3 protein: CASSEWDADNEQFF
CDR3 DNA: TGTGCCAGCAGTGAATGGGACGCGGACAATGAGCAGTTCTTC
J gene: TRBJ2-1
clone size: many
CDR3 length: 14
V gene: TRBV2
D gene: .

CDR3 protein: CASSIEDRAGYTF
CDR3 DNA: TGTGCCAGTAGTATAGAGGACAGGGCTGGCTACACCTTC
J gene: TRBJ1-2
clone size: .
CDR3 length: 13
V gene: TRBV19
D gene: TRBD1

CDR3 protein: CSVERPHNEQFF
CDR3 DNA: TGCAGCGTTGAACGGCCCCACAATGAGCAGTTCTTC
J gene: TRBJ2-1
clone size: .
CDR3 length: 12
V gene: TRBV29-1
D gene: .

CDR3 protein: CASSDGGDYNEQFF
CDR3 DNA: TGTGCCAGCAGTGACGGCGGGGATTACAATGAGCAGTTCTTC
J gene: TRBJ2-1
clone size: many
CDR3 length: 14
V gene: TRBV6-4
D gene: .

CDR3 protein: CASSASYEQYF
CDR3 DNA: TGCGCCAGCAGCGCGTCCTACGAGCAGTACTTC
J gene: TRBJ2-7
clone size: .
CDR3 length: 11
V gene: TRBV5-1
D gene: .

CDR3 protein: CATSRRYSEKLFF
CDR3 DNA: TGTGCCACCAGCAGAAGGTATAGTGAAAAACTGTTTTTT
J gene: TRBJ1-4
clone size: few
CDR3 length: 13
V gene: TRBV15
D gene: .

CDR3 protein: CASSLGQGVEAFF
CDR3 DNA: TGTGCCAGCAGCCTGGGACAGGGTGTTGAAGCTTTCTTT
J gene: TRBJ1-1
clone size: .
CDR3 length: 13
V gene: TRBV6-6
D gene: TRBD1

CDR3 protein: CASSREGQYGYTF
CDR3 DNA: TGTGCCAGCAGCAGGGAGGGACAGTATGGCTACACCTTC
J gene: TRBJ1-2
clone size: .
CDR3 length: 13
V gene: TRBV9
D gene: TRBD1

CDR3 protein: CASSRRPGLAGVEPYEQYF
CDR3 DNA: TGTGCCAGCTCACGCCGTCCGGGACTAGCGGGAGTAGAACCCTACGAGCAGTACTTC
J gene: TRBJ2-7
clone size: .
CDR3 length: 19
V gene: TRBV18
D gene: TRBD2

CDR3 protein: CASSRSPSTLTGELFF
CDR3 DNA: TGTGCCAGCAGCAGATCCCCTTCCACACTGACCGGGGAGCTGTTTTTT
J gene: TRBJ2-2
clone size: .
CDR3 length: 16
V gene: TRBV7-3
D gene: .

CDR3 protein: CASSFPDRGRQETQYF
CDR3 DNA: TGTGCCAGCAGCTTCCCGGACAGGGGTCGGCAAGAGACCCAGTACTTC
J gene: TRBJ2-5
clone size: many
CDR3 length: 16
V gene: TRBV5-4
D gene: TRBD1

CDR3 protein: CASRKGVGEYEQYF
CDR3 DNA: TGTGCCAGCAGGAAGGGGGTGGGTGAATACGAGCAGTACTTC
J gene: TRBJ2-7
clone size: .
CDR3 length: 14
V gene: TRBV6-6
D gene: .

CDR3 protein: CASSPQGGLAYNEQFF
CDR3 DNA: TGTGCCAGCAGCCCACAAGGGGGACTAGCTTACAATGAGCAGTTCTTC
J gene: TRBJ2-1
clone size: .
CDR3 length: 16
V gene: TRBV7-9
D gene: TRBD2

CDR3 protein: CASTRDSGNTIYF
CDR3 DNA: TGTGCCTCGACCAGGGACTCTGGAAACACCATATATTTT
J gene: TRBJ1-3
clone size: .
CDR3 length: 13
V gene: TRBV10-3
D gene: .

CDR3 protein: CASSDTGGEQYF
CDR3 DNA: TGTGCCAGCTCAGACACAGGGGGCGAGCAGTACTTC
J gene: TRBJ2-7
clone size: .
CDR3 length: 12
V gene: TRBV18
D gene: TRBD1

CDR3 protein: CASSDIWGTGQGYTF
CDR3 DNA: TGTGCCAGCAGCGACATATGGGGGACAGGTCAGGGCTACACCTTC
J gene: TRBJ1-2
clone size: .
CDR3 length: 15
V gene: TRBV28
D gene: TRBD1

CDR3 protein: CASSEDRGNYNEQFF
CDR3 DNA: TGTGCCAGCAGTGAAGACAGGGGGAACTATAATGAGCAGTTCTTC
J gene: TRBJ2-1
clone size: once
CDR3 length: 15
V gene: TRBV2
D gene: TRBD1

CDR3 protein: CSVEDKGPYGYTF
CDR3 DNA: TGCAGCGTTGAAGATAAGGGACCCTATGGCTACACCTTC
J gene: TRBJ1-2
clone size: few
CDR3 length: 13
V gene: TRBV29-1
D gene: .

CDR3 protein: CASSETGQGYEKLFF
CDR3 DNA: TGTGCCAGCAGTGAAACGGGACAGGGATATGAAAAACTGTTTTTT
J gene: TRBJ1-4
clone size: .
CDR3 length: 15
V gene: TRBV6-1
D gene: TRBD1

CDR3 protein: CASRTEYNEQFF
CDR3 DNA: TGTGCCAGCAGGACGGAGTACAATGAGCAGTTCTTC
J gene: TRBJ2-1
clone size: .
CDR3 length: 12
V gene: TRBV5-4
D gene: .

CDR3 protein: CASSLGEWSNQPQHF
CDR3 DNA: TGCGCCAGCAGCTTAGGAGAATGGAGCAATCAGCCCCAGCATTTT
J gene: TRBJ1-5
clone size: .
CDR3 length: 15
V gene: TRBV5-1
D gene: .

CDR3 protein: CASSLDLASGGSSYNEQFF
CDR3 DNA: TGTGCCAGCAGCTTAGATTTGGCTAGCGGAGGGAGCTCCTACAATGAGCAGTTCTTC
J gene: TRBJ2-1
clone size: .
CDR3 length: 19
V gene: TRBV11-3
D gene: TRBD2

CDR3 protein: CASSVTGAGGPMETQYF
CDR3 DNA: TGTGCCAGCAGCGTAACGGGGGCGGGAGGGCCGATGGAGACCCAGTACTTC
J gene: TRBJ2-5
clone size: once
CDR3 length: 17
V gene: TRBV9
D gene: TRBD2